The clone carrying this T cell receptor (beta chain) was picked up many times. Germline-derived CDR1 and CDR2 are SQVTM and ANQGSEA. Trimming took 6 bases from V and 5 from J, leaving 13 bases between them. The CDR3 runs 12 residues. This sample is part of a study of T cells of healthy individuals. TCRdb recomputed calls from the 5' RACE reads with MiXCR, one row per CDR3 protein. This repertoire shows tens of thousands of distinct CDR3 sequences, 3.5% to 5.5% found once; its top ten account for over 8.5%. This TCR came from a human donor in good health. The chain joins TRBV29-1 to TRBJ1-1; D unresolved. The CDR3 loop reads CSVDRSGTEAFF. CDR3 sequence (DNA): TGCAGCGTCGACCGCTCGGGGACTGAAGCTTTCTTT.